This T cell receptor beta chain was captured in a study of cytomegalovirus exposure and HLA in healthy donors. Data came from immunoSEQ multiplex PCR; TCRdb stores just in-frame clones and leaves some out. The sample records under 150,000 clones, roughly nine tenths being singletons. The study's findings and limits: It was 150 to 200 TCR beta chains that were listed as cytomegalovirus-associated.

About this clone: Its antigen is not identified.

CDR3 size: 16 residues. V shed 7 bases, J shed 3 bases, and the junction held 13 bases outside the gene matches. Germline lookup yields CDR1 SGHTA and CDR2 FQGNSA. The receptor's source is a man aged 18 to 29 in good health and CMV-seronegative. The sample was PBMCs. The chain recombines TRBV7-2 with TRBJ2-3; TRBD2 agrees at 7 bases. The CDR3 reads CASIPQSRLATDTQYF. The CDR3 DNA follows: TGTGCCAGCATCCCTCAGTCGAGACTAGCTACAGATACGCAGTATTTT.